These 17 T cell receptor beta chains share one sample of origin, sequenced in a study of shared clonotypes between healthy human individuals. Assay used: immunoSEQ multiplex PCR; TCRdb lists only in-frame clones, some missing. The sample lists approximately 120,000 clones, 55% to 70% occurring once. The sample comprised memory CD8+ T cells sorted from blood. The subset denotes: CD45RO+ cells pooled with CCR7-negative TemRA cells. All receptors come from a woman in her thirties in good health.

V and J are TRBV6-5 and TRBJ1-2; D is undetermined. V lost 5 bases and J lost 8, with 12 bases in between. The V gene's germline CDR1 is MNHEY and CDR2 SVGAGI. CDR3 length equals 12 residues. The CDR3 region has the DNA TGTGCCAGCAGTCGGACCGGAGGGGGCTACACCTTC. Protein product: CASSRTGGGYTF.

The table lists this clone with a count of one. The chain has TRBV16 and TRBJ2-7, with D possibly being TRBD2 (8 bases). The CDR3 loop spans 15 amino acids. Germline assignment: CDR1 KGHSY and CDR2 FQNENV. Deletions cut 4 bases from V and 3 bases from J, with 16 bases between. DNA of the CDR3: TGTGCCAGCAGCCCGTCGGGAGGGGGCGGCTACGAGCAGTACTTC. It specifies CASSPSGGGGYEQYF.

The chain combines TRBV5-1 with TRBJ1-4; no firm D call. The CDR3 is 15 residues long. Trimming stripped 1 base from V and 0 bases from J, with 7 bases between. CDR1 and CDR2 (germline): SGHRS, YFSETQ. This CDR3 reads CASSLIQATNEKLFF. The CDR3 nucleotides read TGCGCCAGCAGCTTGATCCAGGCAACTAATGAAAAACTGTTTTTT.

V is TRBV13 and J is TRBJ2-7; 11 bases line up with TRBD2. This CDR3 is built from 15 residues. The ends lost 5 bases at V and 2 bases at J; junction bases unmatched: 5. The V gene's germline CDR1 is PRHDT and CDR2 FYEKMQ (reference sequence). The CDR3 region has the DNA TGTGCCAGCAGCCCGAAACTAGCGGGAGCCTACGAGCAGTACTTC. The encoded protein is CASSPKLAGAYEQYF.

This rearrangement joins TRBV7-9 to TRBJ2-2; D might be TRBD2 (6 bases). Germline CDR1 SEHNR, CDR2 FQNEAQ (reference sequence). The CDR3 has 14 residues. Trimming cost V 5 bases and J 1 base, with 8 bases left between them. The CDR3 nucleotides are TGTGCCAGCAGCCGACTAGTGAACACCGGGGAGCTGTTTTTT. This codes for CASSRLVNTGELFF.

As DNA, the CDR3 is TGTGCCAGCAGATCACGACAGGGGGCGCGGGGGGAGCAGTACTTC. Translating gives CASRSRQGARGEQYF. The chain combines TRBV7-8 with TRBJ2-7; 10 positions agree with TRBD1. The ends lost 6 bases at V and 7 bases at J; junction bases unmatched: 12. The CDR3 consists of 15 residues. Germline CDR1 and CDR2: SGHVS and FQNEAQ.

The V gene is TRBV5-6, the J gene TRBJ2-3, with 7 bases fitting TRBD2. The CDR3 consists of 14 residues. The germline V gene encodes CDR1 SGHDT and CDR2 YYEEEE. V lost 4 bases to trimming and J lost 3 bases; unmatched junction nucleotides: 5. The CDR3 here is CASSDGLETDTQYF. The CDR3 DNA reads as TGTGCCAGCAGCGACGGACTAGAGACAGATACGCAGTATTTT.

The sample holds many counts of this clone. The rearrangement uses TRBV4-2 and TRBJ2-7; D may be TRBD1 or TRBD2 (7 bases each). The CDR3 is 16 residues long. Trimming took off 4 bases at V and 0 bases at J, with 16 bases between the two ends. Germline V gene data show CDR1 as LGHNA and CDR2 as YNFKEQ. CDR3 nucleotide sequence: TGTGCCAGCAGCCCCAGGGGGGGGGATTCCTCCTACGAGCAGTACTTC. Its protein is CASSPRGGDSSYEQYF.

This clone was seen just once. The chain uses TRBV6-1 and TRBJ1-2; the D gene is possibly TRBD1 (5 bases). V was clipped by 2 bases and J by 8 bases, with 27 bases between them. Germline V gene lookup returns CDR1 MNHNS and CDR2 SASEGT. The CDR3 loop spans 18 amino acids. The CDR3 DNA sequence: TGTGCCAGCAGTGAAACTACAGGAGGCGAACCTGTAGGACGAGGCTACACCTTC. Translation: CASSETTGGEPVGRGYTF.

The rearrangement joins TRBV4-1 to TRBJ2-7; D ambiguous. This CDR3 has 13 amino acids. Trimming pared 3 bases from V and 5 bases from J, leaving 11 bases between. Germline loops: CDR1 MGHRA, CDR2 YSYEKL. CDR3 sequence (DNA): TGCGCCAGCAGCCACCGGGTAGGCGACGAGCAGTACTTC. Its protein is CASSHRVGDEQYF.

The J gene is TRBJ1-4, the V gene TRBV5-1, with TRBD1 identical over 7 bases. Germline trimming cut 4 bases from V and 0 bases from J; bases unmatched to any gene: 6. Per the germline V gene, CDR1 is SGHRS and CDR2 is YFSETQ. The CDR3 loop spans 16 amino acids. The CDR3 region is CASSQTGTATNEKLFF. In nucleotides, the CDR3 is TGCGCCAGCAGCCAGACAGGGACTGCAACTAATGAAAAACTGTTTTTT.

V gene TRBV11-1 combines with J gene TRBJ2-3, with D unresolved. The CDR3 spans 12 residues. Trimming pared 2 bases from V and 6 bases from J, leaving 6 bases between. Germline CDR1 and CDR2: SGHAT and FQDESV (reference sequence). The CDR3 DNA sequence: TGTGCCAGCAGCTTATCTGGGGATACGCAGTATTTT. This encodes CASSLSGDTQYF.

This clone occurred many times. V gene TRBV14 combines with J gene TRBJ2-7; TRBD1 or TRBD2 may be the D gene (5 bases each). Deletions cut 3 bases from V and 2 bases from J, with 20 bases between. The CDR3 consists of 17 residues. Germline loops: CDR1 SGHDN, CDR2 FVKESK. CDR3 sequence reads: CASSQGRDSGFAYEQYF. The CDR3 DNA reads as TGTGCCAGCAGCCAGGGGCGAGATTCGGGGTTTGCCTACGAGCAGTACTTC.

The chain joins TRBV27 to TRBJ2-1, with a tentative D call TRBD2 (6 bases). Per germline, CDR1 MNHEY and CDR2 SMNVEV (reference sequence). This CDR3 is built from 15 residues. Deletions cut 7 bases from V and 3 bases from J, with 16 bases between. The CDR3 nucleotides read TGTGCCAGCAATGTGCGGGGCGCCGTCTACAATGAGCAGTTCTTC. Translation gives CASNVRGAVYNEQFF.

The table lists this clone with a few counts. CDR3 DNA: TGCGCCAGCAGCCAAGGGGTCGTGGGTAGCAATCAGCCCCAGCATTTT. Residues: CASSQGVVGSNQPQHF. This chain links TRBV4-1 with TRBJ1-5; the D is unclear. The CDR3 loop spans 16 amino acids. Germline V lookup: CDR1 MGHRA, CDR2 YSYEKL. V lost 1 base and J 0 bases, leaving 10 bases between the germline ends.

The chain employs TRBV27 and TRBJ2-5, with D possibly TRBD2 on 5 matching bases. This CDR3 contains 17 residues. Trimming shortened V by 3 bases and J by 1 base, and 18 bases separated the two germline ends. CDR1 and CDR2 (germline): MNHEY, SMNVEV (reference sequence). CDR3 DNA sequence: TGTGCCAGCAGTTTTTTGTTAGAGGGTCGGGTCCAAGAGACCCAGTACTTC. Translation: CASSFLLEGRVQETQYF.

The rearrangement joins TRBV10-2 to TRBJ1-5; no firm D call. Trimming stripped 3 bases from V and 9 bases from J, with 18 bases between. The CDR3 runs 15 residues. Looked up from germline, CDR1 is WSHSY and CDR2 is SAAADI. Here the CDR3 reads CASSEPSSVVWPQHF. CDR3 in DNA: TGCGCCAGCAGTGAACCTTCTTCGGTTGTGTGGCCCCAGCATTTT.